Listed here are 31 T cell receptor beta chains from one sample, sequenced in a study of cytomegalovirus exposure and HLA in healthy donors. Use of 60 Vbeta and 13 Jbeta primers characterized the PCR. TCRdb's copy holds only in-frame clones and misses some; the assay was immunoSEQ multiplex PCR. This sample has 90,000 to 120,000 clones, with roughly 82% found just once. Sequencing used PBMCs. Receptor source: a man aged 25-40 years in good health and CMV-seropositive.

J is TRBJ2-1 and V is TRBV2; tentatively, D is TRBD2 (6 bases). V was trimmed by 6 bases and J by 1 base, leaving 13 bases between them. The CDR3 is 15 residues long. Per the germline V gene, CDR1 is SNHLY and CDR2 is FYNNEI. The CDR3 bases are TGTGCCAGCAGGGGAGGCCACTCTTCCTACAATGAGCAGTTCTTC. The encoded protein is CASRGGHSSYNEQFF. Using reference TRBV2 and TRBJ2-1 for the parts outside the CDR3, the full variable domain is EPEVTQTPSHQVTQMGQEVILRCVPISNHLYFYWYRQILGQKVEFLVSFYNNEISEKSEIFDDQFSVERPDGSNFTLKIRSTKLEDSAMYFCASRGGHSSYNEQFFGPGTRLTVL.

This clone was detected only a few times. The gene calls are TRBV2 and TRBJ2-1, with D possibly matching TRBD2 (6 bases). CDR1 is SNHLY, CDR2 FYNNEI, per germline. The CDR3 extends over 11 amino acids. V shed 8 bases and J shed 9 bases, with 11 bases lying between them. The CDR3 nucleotides are TGTGCCAGCTTAAGGGAGGCTGAGCAGTTCTTC. Its translation is CASLREAEQFF.

The chain links TRBV6-1 to TRBJ1-6; TRBD1 is a possible D gene (5 bases). The CDR3 length is 13 residues. The V and J ends lost 2 bases and 14 bases respectively, with 13 bases between them. Per germline, CDR1 MNHNS and CDR2 SASEGT. The CDR3 coding sequence is TGTGCCAGCAGTGAATCGGAGGGGTATTCCCTCCACTTT. Its translation is CASSESEGYSLHF.

The V gene is TRBV19, the J gene TRBJ2-1; 11 nucleotides match TRBD1. Trimming cost V 5 bases and J 12 bases; bases outside gene matches: 9. The CDR3 contains 14 residues. Germline V gene data show CDR1 as LNHDA and CDR2 as SQIVND (reference sequence). This CDR3 is CASSSRTGGLWQFF. CDR3 in DNA: TGTGCCAGTAGTTCCCGGACAGGGGGCTTATGGCAGTTCTTC.

The chain has TRBV19 and TRBJ2-1; 8 nucleotides align to TRBD2. J gave up 7 bases and V 11 bases, and 7 bases lay outside the gene matches. CDR1 and CDR2 from the germline V gene are LNHDA and SQIVND (reference sequence). This CDR3 comprises 12 residues. The CDR3 is CAVTSGLNEQFF. CDR3 DNA: TGTGCCGTAACTAGCGGTTTAAATGAGCAGTTCTTC.

Only a few counts were recorded for this clone. The chain recombines TRBV6-5 with TRBJ1-2, with 11 positions matching TRBD1. V was pared by 6 bases and J by 7 bases, with 10 bases of the junction left unmatched. The CDR3 covers 15 residues. CDR1 and CDR2 (germline): MNHEY, SVGAGI. The CDR3 protein is CASRAGGQGGGGYTF. The CDR3 coding sequence is TGTGCCAGCAGAGCCGGGGGACAGGGGGGGGGTGGCTACACCTTC.

This chain joins TRBV5-1 and TRBJ1-1, with 11 bases identical to TRBD1. The CDR3 extends over 16 amino acids. Trimming cost V 3 bases and J 3 bases; bases outside gene matches: 7. The germline gives CDR1 SGHRS, CDR2 YFSETQ. CDR3 in amino acids: CASSSGQGARDTEAFF. The CDR3 DNA reads TGCGCCAGCAGCTCCGGACAGGGGGCGCGGGACACTGAAGCTTTCTTT.

CDR3 in DNA: TGCGCCAGCAGCTTGGGTACAAACTACGAGCAGTACTTC. Its protein is CASSLGTNYEQYF. The chain carries TRBV5-1 and TRBJ2-7; D gene unclear. The V gene's germline CDR1 is SGHRS and CDR2 YFSETQ. The CDR3 spans 13 residues. The V and J ends lost 0 bases and 3 bases respectively, with 7 bases between them.

The chain has TRBV2 and TRBJ2-6; D not certain. Germline CDR1 is SNHLY and CDR2 is FYNNEI. The V and J ends lost 3 bases and 0 bases respectively, with 6 bases between them. The CDR3 sequence is 15 residues long. DNA of the CDR3: TGTGCCAGCAGTGATAGAGTCTCTGGGGCCAACGTCCTGACTTTC. This translates into CASSDRVSGANVLTF.

The chain recombines TRBV7-3 with TRBJ2-3; D gene ambiguous. Germline CDR1 SGHTA, CDR2 FQGTGA. Trimming removed 1 base at V and 2 bases at J, with 4 bases between. This CDR3 has 13 residues. Here the CDR3 DNA reads TGTGCCAGCAGCTTAAGTTACACAGATACGCAGTATTTT. Translation gives CASSLSYTDTQYF.

The chain couples TRBV7-6 to TRBJ1-2, with a possible D match to TRBD1 (5 bases). The V end lost 5 bases, the J end lost 4 bases, and 14 bases lay between the germline ends. The V gene's germline CDR1 is SGHVS and CDR2 FNYEAQ. The CDR3 is 14 amino acids. As DNA, the CDR3 is TGTGCCAGCAGCCCTAGGGGCGGGATCTATGGCTACACCTTC. It yields the protein CASSPRGGIYGYTF.

The rearrangement uses TRBV5-1 and TRBJ1-3, with TRBD1 as a possible D gene (5 bases). CDR1 and CDR2 (germline): SGHRS, YFSETQ. This CDR3 contains 14 residues. Trimming took off 4 bases at V and 0 bases at J, with 8 bases between the two ends. CDR3 protein: CASSITGSGNTIYF. CDR3 nucleotide sequence: TGCGCCAGCAGCATAACAGGCTCTGGAAACACCATATATTTT.

The chain uses TRBV5-4 and TRBJ2-1; TRBD2 matches at 9 bases. This CDR3 region has 16 residues. CDR1 is SGHNT, CDR2 YYREEE, per germline (reference sequence). After removal of 1 base from V and 9 bases from J, the junction contained 11 bases not matched to a gene. CDR3 nucleotide sequence: TGTGCCAGCAGCTTGCCCGGAGTAGCGGGGGATGTTGAGCAGTTCTTC. The encoded protein is CASSLPGVAGDVEQFF. The full variable domain, rest sourced from reference TRBV5-4 and TRBJ2-1, is ETGVTQSPTHLIKTRGQQVTLRCSSQSGHNTVSWYQQALGQGPQFIFQYYREEENGRGNFPPRFSGLQFPNYSSELNVNALELDDSALYLCASSLPGVAGDVEQFFGPGTRLTVL.

A remark on this clone: Its ends do not fully match the called genes, so a read error is possible. V gene TRBV7-9 combines with J gene TRBJ2-5; 10 bases are a match to TRBD1. Germline loops: CDR1 SEHNR, CDR2 FQNEAQ (reference sequence). This CDR3 region has 15 residues. In nucleotides, the CDR3 is TGTTCCAGCAGCCCTCGGACAGGGGGCCAAGAGACCCAGTACTTC. It codes for CSSSPRTGGQETQYF.

The V gene is TRBV18, the J gene TRBJ1-3; D possibly corresponds to TRBD1 (5 bases). The CDR3 covers 15 residues. Trimming took off 0 bases at V and 4 bases at J, with 10 bases between the two ends. Germline lookup yields CDR1 KGHSH and CDR2 LQKENI. Here the CDR3 reads CASSPPEQVGNTIYF. CDR3 bases: TGTGCCAGCTCACCACCGGAACAGGTGGGAAACACCATATATTTT.

The chain combines TRBV11-3 with TRBJ1-4, with unresolved D. The CDR3 is made up of 10 amino acids. Germline values: CDR1 SGHNT, CDR2 YENEEA. Trimming shortened V by 10 bases and J by 7 bases, and 7 bases separated the two germline ends. This chain's CDR3 is CAIPGEKLFF. The CDR3 DNA is TGTGCCATCCCGGGTGAAAAACTGTTTTTT.

The CDR3 DNA follows: TGTGCCTGGAGCCCAGGAAGATATGGCTACACCTTC. Protein: CAWSPGRYGYTF. This chain links TRBV30 with TRBJ1-2, with no clear D. Per germline, CDR1 GTSNPN and CDR2 SVGIG (reference sequence). This CDR3 has 12 residues. The V and J ends lost 3 bases and 5 bases respectively, with 10 bases between them.

The chain employs TRBV5-1 and TRBJ2-2; 7 bases line up with TRBD1. Germline V lookup: CDR1 SGHRS, CDR2 YFSETQ. The V gene end was trimmed by 3 bases and the J gene end by 2 bases; junction bases not matched to a gene: 1. The CDR3 is 14 residues long. For the CDR3, the DNA is TGCGCCAGCAGCTGGGACAGTAACACCGGGGAGCTGTTTTTT. Protein sequence: CASSWDSNTGELFF.

This clone was seen a handful of times. The chain has TRBV5-1 and TRBJ2-1, with 16 positions matching TRBD2. The ends lost 4 bases at V and 7 bases at J; junction bases unmatched: 8. The CDR3 spans 17 residues. Germline loops: CDR1 SGHRS, CDR2 YFSETQ. This CDR3 is CASSLPGLAGGLNEQFF. The CDR3 DNA reads as TGCGCCAGCAGCCTTCCGGGACTAGCGGGGGGGTTGAATGAGCAGTTCTTC.

The chain recombines TRBV5-4 with TRBJ1-6; TRBD1 might be the D (5 bases). CDR1 and CDR2 from the germline V gene are SGHNT and YYREEE (reference sequence). The length of the CDR3 is 15 residues. Trimming removed 4 bases at V and 8 bases at J, with 16 bases between. Here the CDR3 reads CASSAGTFMHSPLHF. Here the CDR3 DNA reads TGTGCCAGCAGCGCCGGGACTTTTATGCATTCACCCCTCCACTTT.

The genes are TRBV5-1 and TRBJ2-3, with 13 positions matching TRBD2. The junction had 10 bases not matched to a gene; V was cut back by 4 bases and J by 5 bases. Germline CDR1 and CDR2: SGHRS and YFSETQ. The CDR3 has 17 amino acids. In DNA, the CDR3 is TGCGCCAGCAGCGCCTCAACTAGCGGGGGGGCCTTAGATACGCAGTATTTT. Its translation is CASSASTSGGALDTQYF.

The chain couples TRBV27 to TRBJ2-7; D is perhaps TRBD2 (5 bases). V gave up 5 bases and J gave up 0 bases, with 11 bases separating them. CDR3 size: 14 residues. CDR1 is MNHEY and CDR2 is SMNVEV in the germline V gene (reference sequence). The CDR3 sequence: CASSGVGSSYEQYF. The CDR3 nucleotides read TGTGCCAGCAGTGGAGTAGGGAGCTCCTACGAGCAGTACTTC.

This clone was observed a single time. The chain combines TRBV29-1 with TRBJ2-1; TRBD2 aligns across 9 bases. Per the germline V gene, CDR1 is SQVTM and CDR2 is ANQGSEA. V dropped 2 bases and J dropped 4; count of bases not matched to a gene: 6. The CDR3 spans 15 residues. Here the CDR3 DNA reads TGCAGCGTTGAATCTAGCGGGGAGCATTACAATGAGCAGTTCTTC. Translation: CSVESSGEHYNEQFF.

This sequence joins TRBV5-4 and TRBJ1-4, with D unclear. The CDR3 has 13 residues. Trimming cost V 4 bases and J 0 bases, with 4 bases left between them. The germline V gene encodes CDR1 SGHNT and CDR2 YYREEE (reference sequence). The CDR3 DNA follows: TGTGCCAGCAGCACAGCAACTAATGAAAAACTGTTTTTT. Its translation is CASSTATNEKLFF.

V and J are TRBV12-5 and TRBJ2-1, with TRBD2 as a possible D gene (5 bases). The germline gives CDR1 LGHNT, CDR2 FRNRAP. The CDR3 runs 20 residues. The V end was cut by 1 base, the J end by 0 bases, with 22 bases between. The DNA of the CDR3 is TGTGCTAGTGGTTTGGCAGAATGGACTCGCCGCCGGAGCTCCTACAATGAGCAGTTCTTC. Residues: CASGLAEWTRRRSSYNEQFF.

The V call is TRBV7-3, the J call TRBJ1-2; the D gene is possibly TRBD1 (6 bases). The CDR3 totals 15 residues. Germline loops: CDR1 SGHTA, CDR2 FQGTGA. The germline V and J ends were trimmed by 3 bases and 0 bases, with 11 bases remaining between them. The CDR3 DNA reads TGTGCCAGCAGCTTCGACAGGAGTTCTAACTATGGCTACACCTTC. Protein: CASSFDRSSNYGYTF. Supplemented by reference TRBV7-3 and TRBJ1-2, the full variable domain reads GAGVSQTPSNKVTEKGKYVELRCDPISGHTALYWYRQSLGQGPEFLIYFQGTGAADDSGLPNDRFFAVRPEGSVSTLKIQRTERGDSAVYLCASSFDRSSNYGYTFGSGTRLTVV.

This chain links TRBV2 with TRBJ2-7; 7 nucleotides agree with TRBD2. The germline CDR1 and CDR2 sequences are SNHLY and FYNNEI. This CDR3 comprises 15 residues. V shed 5 bases and J 0 bases; nucleotides not matched to a gene: 7. CDR3 nucleotides: TGTGCCAGCAGTCGTACTAGCGCTCCCTCCTACGAGCAGTACTTC. This sequence encodes CASSRTSAPSYEQYF.

J is TRBJ2-3 and V is TRBV4-1; D is undetermined. Germline CDR1 and CDR2: MGHRA and YSYEKL. The CDR3 covers 14 residues. V lost 0 bases and J lost 5, with 9 bases in between. The CDR3 nucleotides read TGCGCCAGCAGCCAAGACGGGTCAAGAGATACGCAGTATTTT. Protein product: CASSQDGSRDTQYF.

Details on this clone: This sample also contains other DNA sequences that code for the same CDR3. The chain joins TRBV7-8 to TRBJ1-1, with a possible D match to TRBD1 (5 bases). CDR3 size: 13 residues. V was cut by 4 bases and J by 0 bases, with 6 bases left in between. Germline V gene sequence: CDR1 SGHVS, CDR2 FQNEAQ. CDR3 coding DNA: TGTGCCAGCAGCTCCAGGGTGAACACTGAAGCTTTCTTT. Its protein product is CASSSRVNTEAFF.

The rearrangement joins TRBV2 to TRBJ2-7; 7 bases agree with TRBD2. With V trimmed by 5 bases and J by 4 bases, 8 bases remained unmatched. The CDR3 runs to 14 residues. Germline V gene lookup returns CDR1 SNHLY and CDR2 FYNNEI. The CDR3: CASSNAGDIYEQYF. CDR3 in DNA: TGTGCCAGCAGTAATGCGGGGGATATATACGAGCAGTACTTC.

The chain joins TRBV5-4 to TRBJ2-7; D perhaps matches TRBD2 (5 bases). The CDR3 contains 13 residues. CDR1 is SGHNT, CDR2 YYREEE, per germline (reference sequence). Trimming stripped 4 bases from V and 0 bases from J, with 8 bases between. The CDR3 DNA reads TGTGCCAGCAGCAGGACTTCCTCCTACGAGCAGTACTTC. This translates into CASSRTSSYEQYF.